The clone carrying this TCR beta chain was seen a few times. Its antigen is undetermined. This specimen comes from a study of cytomegalovirus exposure and HLA in healthy donors. Whole-study findings and limits: In a later analysis, TCR beta V- and J-gene trimming was associated with a missense DCLRE1C variant. Reportedly, fewer N-insertions than the 666-donor mean appeared in an Asian-associated ancestry cluster in a later analysis. Sequencing depth roughly uniform across donors was assumed in presence/absence analyses.

Per germline, CDR1 SGHVS and CDR2 FNYEAQ. CDR3 size: 14 residues. V gave up 5 bases and J gave up 5 bases, with 15 bases separating them. Both 60 Vbeta primers and 13 Jbeta primers went into the PCR. Assay used: immunoSEQ multiplex PCR; TCRdb lists only in-frame clones, some missing. The sample lists 200,000 to 300,000 clones; around four fifths were seen once. This receptor was obtained from a middle-aged woman in good health and CMV-seropositive. V is TRBV7-6 and J is TRBJ2-5; the D gene is possibly TRBD2 (5 bases). The source material was PBMCs. This chain's CDR3 is CASSLSEGRETQYF. The DNA of the CDR3 is TGTGCCAGCAGCCTTAGTGAGGGTCGGGAGACCCAGTACTTC.